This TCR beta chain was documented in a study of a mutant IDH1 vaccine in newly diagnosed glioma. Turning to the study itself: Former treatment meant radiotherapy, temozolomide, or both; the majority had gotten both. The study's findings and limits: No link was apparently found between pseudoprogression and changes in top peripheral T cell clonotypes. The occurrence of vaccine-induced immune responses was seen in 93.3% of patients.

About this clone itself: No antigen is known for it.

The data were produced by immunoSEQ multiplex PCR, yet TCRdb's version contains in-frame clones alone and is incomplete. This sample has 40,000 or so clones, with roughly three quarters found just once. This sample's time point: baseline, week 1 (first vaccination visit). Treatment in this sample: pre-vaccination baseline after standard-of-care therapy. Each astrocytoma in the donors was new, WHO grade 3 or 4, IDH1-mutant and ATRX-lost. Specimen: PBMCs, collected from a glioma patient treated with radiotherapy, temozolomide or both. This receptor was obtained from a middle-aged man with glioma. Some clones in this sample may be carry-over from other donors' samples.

This chain's CDR3 is CASTRRGGGETQYF. The DNA of the CDR3 is TGTGCCAGCACCAGACGCGGTGGGGGGGAGACCCAGTACTTC. The chain is built from TRBV6-5 and TRBJ2-5; tentative D call: TRBD2 (6 bases). The CDR3 sequence is 14 residues long. The germline CDR1 and CDR2 sequences are MNHEY and SVGAGI. V lost 7 bases and J 5 bases, leaving 17 bases between the germline ends.